These 29 T cell receptor beta chains were sequenced from one sample in a study of blood T cell repertoires in COVID-19. The repertoire was sequenced with immunoSEQ multiplex PCR; TCRdb's copy has only in-frame clones and lacks some. The sample carries fewer than 250,000 clones, about four fifths recorded once. The sequencing input was peripheral blood. All receptors come from a man aged 50-59 years with acute or convalescent COVID-19.

This clone occurred a few times. This CDR3 is CASSQVGLAGNEQFF. In nucleotides, the CDR3 is TGCGCCAGCAGCCAAGTCGGACTAGCGGGCAATGAGCAGTTCTTC. The chain employs TRBV4-1 and TRBJ2-1; TRBD2 aligns across 11 bases. The germline V gene encodes CDR1 MGHRA and CDR2 YSYEKL. The CDR3 contains 15 residues. V trimming: 1 base; J trimming: 6 bases; junction bases outside the gene matches: 2.

The chain has TRBV5-1 and TRBJ1-5; 7 bases are a match to TRBD1. Germline V gene sequence: CDR1 SGHRS, CDR2 YFSETQ. CDR3 length equals 15 residues. The V and J ends lost 0 bases and 5 bases, in that order; junction bases with no gene match: 5. The CDR3 is CASSLVGGGDQPQHF. DNA for the CDR3: TGCGCCAGCAGCTTGGTAGGGGGCGGAGATCAGCCCCAGCATTTT.

CDR3 loop: CASRGGISYTEAFF. The CDR3 DNA reads TGTGCCAGCAGAGGGGGCATTTCCTACACTGAAGCTTTCTTT. The genes are TRBV28 and TRBJ1-1, with 7 nucleotides matching TRBD1. This CDR3 contains 14 residues. CDR1 MDHEN and CDR2 SYDVKM come from the germline V gene. V was pared by 6 bases and J by 3 bases, with 7 bases of the junction left unmatched.

This clone was seen more than once but under ten times. The chain links TRBV18 to TRBJ2-7; D call uncertain. Germline values: CDR1 KGHSH, CDR2 LQKENI. This CDR3 has 14 amino acids. V lost 0 bases and J 6 bases, leaving 12 bases between the germline ends. This CDR3 is CASSPPARIGEQYF. CDR3 bases: TGTGCCAGCTCACCACCGGCCAGGATTGGCGAGCAGTACTTC.

The chain employs TRBV18 and TRBJ2-7; the D gene is possibly TRBD2 (6 bases). Looked up from germline, CDR1 is KGHSH and CDR2 is LQKENI. CDR3 length equals 14 residues. Trimming took 2 bases from V and 3 from J, leaving 11 bases between them. The DNA of the CDR3 is TGTGCCAGCTCACCATCCGGGGGTCACTACGAGCAGTACTTC. It encodes CASSPSGGHYEQYF.

J is TRBJ2-7 and V is TRBV6-5; TRBD2 is a possible D gene (7 bases). The CDR3 covers 11 residues. Deletions cut 8 bases from V and 6 bases from J, with 11 bases between. CDR1 MNHEY and CDR2 SVGAGI come from the germline V gene. The CDR3 DNA sequence: TGTGCCAGCGGGGAGGGGGGCGAGCAGTACTTC. It translates to CASGEGGEQYF.

The chain employs TRBV19 and TRBJ1-5, with D hard to call. The germline V and J ends were trimmed by 1 base and 2 bases, with 9 bases remaining between them. This CDR3 region has 15 residues. The germline V gene has CDR1 LNHDA and CDR2 SQIVND (reference sequence). The CDR3 sequence is CASSIVLTRNQPQHF. CDR3 coding DNA: TGTGCCAGTAGTATAGTTTTAACACGCAATCAGCCCCAGCATTTT.

The V call is TRBV9, the J call TRBJ2-7; D possibly corresponds to TRBD1 (6 bases). V shed 2 bases and J shed 3 bases, with 12 bases lying between them. This CDR3 contains 14 residues. Germline V gene lookup returns CDR1 SGDLS and CDR2 YYNGEE. The CDR3 sequence is CASSVRQEDYEQYF. The CDR3 region has the DNA TGTGCCAGCAGCGTGAGACAGGAGGACTACGAGCAGTACTTC.

The chain recombines TRBV7-8 with TRBJ2-3; TRBD2 matches at 16 bases. In germline, CDR1 is SGHVS, CDR2 FQNEAQ. The length of the CDR3 is 16 residues. V lost 5 bases to trimming and J lost 6 bases; unmatched junction nucleotides: 5. This CDR3 reads CASSGTSGGAGDTQYF. The CDR3 nucleotides read TGTGCCAGCAGCGGGACTAGCGGGGGGGCAGGGGATACGCAGTATTTT.

CDR3 residues: CASSAMSSPLHF. The CDR3, as DNA: TGTGCCAGCAGTGCTATGAGTTCACCCCTCCACTTT. This chain connects TRBV2 to TRBJ1-6; D gene unclear. Germline V gene lookup returns CDR1 SNHLY and CDR2 FYNNEI. The CDR3 is made up of 12 amino acids. Deletions cut 4 bases from V and 9 bases from J, with 7 bases between.

This chain connects TRBV27 to TRBJ2-1; the match to TRBD2 covers 8 bases. Germline CDR1 reads MNHEY; CDR2 reads SMNVEV (reference sequence). The CDR3 spans 15 residues. V was clipped by 11 bases and J by 0 bases; unmatched bases: 9. CDR3 nucleotides: TGTGCCGCCTCCCCCGGGGGGGCCTCCTACAATGAGCAGTTCTTC. This codes for CAASPGGASYNEQFF.

The chain couples TRBV5-1 to TRBJ1-6, with D uncertain. Trimming removed 7 bases at V and 0 bases at J, with 2 bases between. The CDR3 is 12 amino acids. Germline V gene sequence: CDR1 SGHRS, CDR2 YFSETQ. CDR3 coding DNA: TGCGCCAGCCGCTCCTATAATTCACCCCTCCACTTT. Translation gives CASRSYNSPLHF.

V usage is TRBV10-1 and J usage is TRBJ1-1; the D is unclear. The V gene's germline CDR1 is WNHNN and CDR2 SYGVQD (reference sequence). CDR3 length equals 13 residues. The germline V and J ends were trimmed by 8 bases and 0 bases, with 10 bases remaining between them. The CDR3 DNA is TGCGCCAGCGCGGAGGGATTGAACACTGAAGCTTTCTTT. It translates to CASAEGLNTEAFF.

The CDR3 DNA reads TGTGCCACCAGCTCTGGGGCGGGGGTCAGCAATCAGCCCCAGCATTTT. Its protein product is CATSSGAGVSNQPQHF. The chain recombines TRBV15 with TRBJ1-5; D perhaps matches TRBD1 (5 bases). The CDR3 is 16 residues long. With 5 bases removed from V and 1 base from J, the gap between germline ends came to 15 bases. Germline V gives CDR1 LNHNV, CDR2 YYDKDF (reference sequence). Looking up the rest from reference TRBV15 and TRBJ1-5 gives the full variable domain: DAMVIQNPRYQVTQFGKPVTLSCSQTLNHNVMYWYQQKSSQAPKLLFHYYDKDFNNEADTPDNFQSRRPNTSFCFLDIRSPGLGDTAMYLCATSSGAGVSNQPQHFGDGTRLSIL.

Ten or more counts support this clone. The V gene is TRBV5-6, the J gene TRBJ1-1; the D is unclear. CDR1 is SGHDT and CDR2 is YYEEEE in the germline V gene. The V end was cut by 3 bases, the J end by 1 base, with 19 bases between. The length of the CDR3 is 17 residues. The CDR3 sequence is CASSYQTEGYWNTEAFF. CDR3 DNA: TGTGCCAGCAGCTACCAGACCGAGGGTTATTGGAACACTGAAGCTTTCTTT.

This chain joins TRBV27 and TRBJ2-1, with D perhaps TRBD2 (6 bases). The CDR3 has 12 residues. Trimming removed 7 bases from V and 7 bases from J, with 11 bases in between. Germline lookup yields CDR1 MNHEY and CDR2 SMNVEV (reference sequence). DNA for the CDR3: TGTGCCAGCAAGGACTACATTAATGAGCAGTTCTTC. Translated, it gives CASKDYINEQFF.

V and J are TRBV28 and TRBJ2-7; D gene uncertain. V lost 4 bases, J lost 2 bases, and 18 bases lay in between. Germline CDR1 and CDR2: MDHEN and SYDVKM. The length of the CDR3 is 16 residues. CDR3 sequence: CASSSPFRAPAYEQYF. CDR3 nucleotide sequence: TGTGCCAGCAGTTCCCCTTTTAGAGCCCCCGCCTACGAGCAGTACTTC.

This clone has a handful of counts. The chain is built from TRBV6-5 and TRBJ1-1; 9 bases map to TRBD1. Germline V gives CDR1 MNHEY, CDR2 SVGAGI. V dropped 6 bases and J dropped 11; count of bases not matched to a gene: 13. This CDR3 contains 14 residues. CDR3 protein: CASSGPGQGARAFF. The CDR3 coding sequence is TGTGCCAGCAGCGGTCCGGGACAGGGTGCGAGGGCTTTCTTT.

At least ten counts were recorded for this clone. This chain links TRBV7-9 with TRBJ2-3, with 7 bases lining up with TRBD2. Germline-derived CDR1 and CDR2 are SEHNR and FQNEAQ (reference sequence). CDR3 size: 17 residues. J was trimmed by 0 bases and V by 2 bases; bases with no gene match: 8. CDR3 sequence reads: CASSLRTRVYSTDTQYF. In nucleotides, the CDR3 is TGTGCCAGCAGCTTAAGGACTAGGGTTTATAGCACAGATACGCAGTATTTT.

The chain employs TRBV9 and TRBJ2-4; tentative D call: TRBD2 (5 bases). Germline assignment: CDR1 SGDLS and CDR2 YYNGEE. Trimming pared 0 bases from V and 2 bases from J, leaving 6 bases between. The length of the CDR3 is 14 residues. CDR3 region: CASSVGGSKNIQYF. Written as DNA, the CDR3 is TGTGCCAGCAGCGTAGGAGGGTCCAAAAACATTCAGTACTTC.

The V gene is TRBV6-1, the J gene TRBJ2-1, with 13 bases aligning to TRBD2. The V segment lost 3 bases and the J segment 4 bases; nucleotides outside the gene matches: 6. This CDR3 is built from 17 residues. CDR1 and CDR2 (germline): MNHNS, SASEGT. The CDR3 loop is CASSDGLAGEIYNEQFF. CDR3 DNA sequence: TGTGCCAGCAGTGACGGACTAGCGGGGGAAATATACAATGAGCAGTTCTTC.

Points on this clone: Other nucleotide sequences from this sample produce the same CDR3. This chain links TRBV11-3 with TRBJ2-7, with D hard to call. There are 11 residues in the CDR3. The V end lost 4 bases, the J end lost 4 bases, and 5 bases lay between the germline ends. Germline assignment: CDR1 SGHNT and CDR2 YENEEA. This CDR3 is CASSSGYEQYF. The CDR3 nucleotides read TGTGCCAGCAGCTCCGGGTACGAGCAGTACTTC.

The CDR3 bases are TGCGCCAGCCTCCCGGGAACCGACTCCTACAATGAGCAGTTCTTC. Protein sequence: CASLPGTDSYNEQFF. The chain links TRBV5-1 to TRBJ2-1, with D possibly TRBD2 on 5 matching bases. Germline loops: CDR1 SGHRS, CDR2 YFSETQ. There are 15 residues in the CDR3. V gave up 7 bases and J gave up 0 bases, with 14 bases separating them. Based on the CDR3 plus reference TRBV5-1 and TRBJ2-1, the full variable domain is KAGVTQTPRYLIKTRGQQVTLSCSPISGHRSVSWYQQTPGQGLQFLFEYFSETQRNKGNFPGRFSGRQFSNSRSEMNVSTLELGDSALYLCASLPGTDSYNEQFFGPGTRLTVL.

The chain couples TRBV10-1 to TRBJ2-3; 7 bases agree with TRBD1. This CDR3 comprises 12 residues. Trimming took 8 bases from V and 7 from J; bases not matched to a gene: 6. Germline V gene data show CDR1 as WNHNN and CDR2 as SYGVQD (reference sequence). CDR3 protein: CASSDRVNTQYF. The CDR3, as DNA: TGCGCCAGCTCAGACAGGGTAAATACGCAGTATTTT.

This chain connects TRBV28 to TRBJ1-2; a weak D match, TRBD1 (6 bases). The germline V gene encodes CDR1 MDHEN and CDR2 SYDVKM. With 5 bases removed from V and 8 bases from J, the gap between germline ends came to 15 bases. This CDR3 is built from 13 residues. The CDR3 coding sequence is TGTGCCAGCAGTGTACAGGGAGTTGGAGGCTACACCTTC. Translated: CASSVQGVGGYTF.

This rearrangement joins TRBV9 to TRBJ2-7; TRBD1 is a possible D gene (5 bases). The germline gives CDR1 SGDLS, CDR2 YYNGEE. The V end was cut by 0 bases, the J end by 5 bases, with 15 bases between. The CDR3 is 15 amino acids. The CDR3 DNA reads TGTGCCAGCAGCGTAGGGCAGTCAGGACAAAACGAGCAGTACTTC. Translated: CASSVGQSGQNEQYF.

The rearrangement links TRBV5-4 to TRBJ2-1; 7 bases match TRBD1. Germline CDR1 reads SGHNT; CDR2 reads YYREEE (reference sequence). V lost 1 base, J lost 8 bases, and 18 bases stayed unmatched. The CDR3 length is 18 residues. For the CDR3, the DNA is TGTGCCAGCAGCTTGTGGCAGGGGGTGCGTATTATTTTCGATGAGCAGTTCTTC. Translated, it gives CASSLWQGVRIIFDEQFF. Full variable domain (missing parts from reference TRBV5-4 and TRBJ2-1): ETGVTQSPTHLIKTRGQQVTLRCSSQSGHNTVSWYQQALGQGPQFIFQYYREEENGRGNFPPRFSGLQFPNYSSELNVNALELDDSALYLCASSLWQGVRIIFDEQFFGPGTRLTVL.

This clone was detected a few times. The V gene is TRBV28, the J gene TRBJ2-7; D remains ambiguous. The V and J ends lost 7 bases and 2 bases respectively, with 18 bases between them. The CDR3 has 15 residues. From germline, CDR1 is MDHEN and CDR2 SYDVKM. This CDR3 is CASTLSSEYTYEQYF. As DNA, the CDR3 is TGTGCCAGCACTCTTTCCTCGGAGTACACCTACGAGCAGTACTTC.

V usage is TRBV5-5 and J usage is TRBJ2-7, with 11 positions matching TRBD1. This CDR3 comprises 16 residues. V shed 1 base, J shed 0 bases, and the junction held 3 bases outside the gene matches. Germline lookup yields CDR1 SGHKS and CDR2 YYEKEE (reference sequence). The CDR3, as DNA: TGTGCCAGCAGCTTGCCTGGGACAGGGGGCTCCTACGAGCAGTACTTC. Translation gives CASSLPGTGGSYEQYF.